The 8 T cell receptor beta chains reported below all come from one sample, sequenced in a study of blood T cell repertoires in COVID-19. The repertoire was sequenced with immunoSEQ multiplex PCR; TCRdb's copy has only in-frame clones and lacks some. The data contain hundreds of thousands of clones, roughly 90% of them singletons. Sequenced input: PBMCs or T cells enriched from blood (not recorded which). The receptors were gathered from a woman aged 45-65 years in a cohort exposed to, infected with or recovered from COVID-19 (not recorded which).

This sequence joins TRBV5-4 and TRBJ2-3; 10 bases match TRBD1. The CDR3 loop spans 14 amino acids. CDR1 is SGHNT and CDR2 is YYREEE in the germline V gene (reference sequence). V shed 5 bases, J shed 5 bases, and the junction held 5 bases outside the gene matches. CDR3 loop: CASRRDRGLDTQYF. DNA of the CDR3: TGTGCCAGCAGACGGGACAGGGGACTAGATACGCAGTATTTT. The whole variable domain, filled in from reference TRBV5-4 and TRBJ2-3, reads ETGVTQSPTHLIKTRGQQVTLRCSSQSGHNTVSWYQQALGQGPQFIFQYYREEENGRGNFPPRFSGLQFPNYSSELNVNALELDDSALYLCASRRDRGLDTQYFGPGTRLTVL.

The chain couples TRBV7-9 to TRBJ1-1; 7 nucleotides match TRBD1. V lost 1 base, J lost 8 bases, and 1 base stayed unmatched. Germline V gene lookup returns CDR1 SEHNR and CDR2 FQNEAQ (reference sequence). The CDR3 has 12 amino acids. This CDR3 reads CASSLGQGEAFF. CDR3 in DNA: TGTGCCAGCAGCTTAGGACAGGGCGAAGCTTTCTTT.

The chain links TRBV14 to TRBJ1-2; 10 nucleotides agree with TRBD1. The length of the CDR3 is 16 residues. In germline, CDR1 is SGHDN, CDR2 FVKESK. The junction had 9 bases not matched to a gene; V was cut back by 4 bases and J by 4 bases. The CDR3 coding sequence is TGTGCCAGCAGCCGCCTGTTCGGGACAGGGGCCTATGGCTACACCTTC. Translating gives CASSRLFGTGAYGYTF. The full variable domain, rest sourced from reference TRBV14 and TRBJ1-2, is EAGVTQFPSHSVIEKGQTVTLRCDPISGHDNLYWYRRVMGKEIKFLLHFVKESKQDESGMPNNRFLAERTGGTYSTLKVQPAELEDSGVYFCASSRLFGTGAYGYTFGSGTRLTVV.

The chain carries TRBV27 and TRBJ2-7; TRBD1 matches at 9 bases. This CDR3 region has 14 residues. Trimming took 2 bases from V and 1 from J; bases not matched to a gene: 0. CDR1 and CDR2 (germline): MNHEY, SMNVEV (reference sequence). The CDR3 spells CASSLGTGSYEQYF. The CDR3 bases are TGTGCCAGCAGTTTAGGGACAGGGTCCTACGAGCAGTACTTC.

V usage is TRBV2 and J usage is TRBJ2-1, with 12 positions matching TRBD2. The length of the CDR3 is 15 residues. Germline V gene sequence: CDR1 SNHLY, CDR2 FYNNEI. The trim removed 5 bases at V and 5 bases at J, leaving 4 bases unmatched. The CDR3 reads CASSMTSGGHNEQFF. For the CDR3, the DNA is TGTGCCAGCAGTATGACTAGCGGGGGTCACAATGAGCAGTTCTTC.

V and J are TRBV24-1 and TRBJ2-7; the D gene is possibly TRBD2 (5 bases). CDR1 and CDR2 from the germline V gene are KGHDR and SFDVKD. The CDR3 contains 13 residues. V was pared by 6 bases and J by 3 bases, with 11 bases between. CDR3 in DNA: TGTGCCACCAGTTCTAGCACAAACTACGAGCAGTACTTC. Translating it yields CATSSSTNYEQYF.

The CDR3, as DNA: TGTGCCAGCAGCTTGGAAACAGGGCTCGAGCAGTACTTC. The encoded protein is CASSLETGLEQYF. The genes are TRBV5-4 and TRBJ2-7; D is perhaps TRBD1 (6 bases). Germline V gives CDR1 SGHNT, CDR2 YYREEE (reference sequence). V was clipped by 0 bases and J by 6 bases, with 10 bases between them. This CDR3 spans 13 amino acids.

The genes are TRBV24-1 and TRBJ1-1; D possibly corresponds to TRBD1 (5 bases). V dropped 3 bases and J dropped 4 bases, with 29 bases sitting between them. From germline, CDR1 is KGHDR and CDR2 SFDVKD. This CDR3 has 20 residues. CDR3 residues: CATSDQSSINLSRGVTEAFF. The CDR3 DNA reads TGTGCCACCAGTGATCAATCCTCCATTAACCTTTCTCGGGGGGTCACTGAAGCTTTCTTT.